This is a list of T cell receptor beta chains from one sample in a study of beta chain features in type 1 diabetes. Libraries were prepared by immunoSEQ multiplex PCR; TCRdb keeps only in-frame clonotypes and omits some of them. The table lists 330,000 or so clones, around 15% of them singletons. The specimen sequenced was central memory CD4+ T cells from blood. The receptors stem from a man under 40 in good health. The conserved cysteine and the conserved F or W are not part of the CDR3 here. Each record gives: J gene, V gene, clone size, CDR3 protein. Clone size is not always given. Where it is, it says once, few, many or a class for expanded clones.

TRBJ2-5,TRBV29-1,many,SVERGRETQY
TRBJ2-2,TRBV7-2,few,ASSLVWRTGELF
TRBJ1-2,TRBV12-5,NA,ASGSPPGQSGYT
TRBJ1-2,TRBV7-9,NA,ASTLQDAYGYT
TRBJ1-4,TRBV11-2,NA,ASSKGQGNEKLF
TRBJ1-1,TRBV29-1,NA,SVEGPSGIEAF
TRBJ1-5,TRBV10-3,NA,AISDGGEQPQH
TRBJ2-3,TRBV4-3,NA,ASSGTGINTQY
TRBJ2-6,TRBV9,NA,ASSLTSSGANVLT
TRBJ2-1,TRBV6-1,NA,ASSEAVRLNEQF